The present entry profiles one TCR beta chain with its context. Antigen: not known. These data belong to a study of CD8 T cells in Susac syndrome. Whole-study findings and limits: As the study acknowledged, the number of individuals in its TCR sequencing and HLA analysis was relatively small.

RNA amounts of roughly 0.45 to 1 ug underwent reverse transcription with random hexamers. Amplification of TCR beta CDR3 across 54 Vbeta and 13 Jbeta was performed with immunoSEQ multiplex PCR. One entry per CDR3 protein, called by TCRdb with MiXCR from the immunoSEQ multiplex PCR reads. The sample lists about 290,000 distinct CDR3 sequences, 65% to 90% occurring once. From blood CD8+ and CD4+ T cells, TCR beta sequences were generated. The TEMRA cells underwent FACS enrichment, while the CD8+ and CD4+ T cells underwent negative isolation. CDR1 SGHAT and CDR2 FQNNGV come from the germline V gene. The CDR3 loop spans 13 amino acids. Trimming took off 5 bases at V and 6 bases at J, with 13 bases between the two ends.

The sample consisted of CD8+ T cells from PBMCs. This rearrangement joins TRBV11-2 to TRBJ1-1; possible D gene TRBD1, 6 bases. The receptor comes from a human donor with multiple sclerosis. In DNA form, the CDR3 reads TGTGCCAGCAGCGCATCCAGGGGATCTGAAGCTTTCTTT. This encodes CASSASRGSEAFF.